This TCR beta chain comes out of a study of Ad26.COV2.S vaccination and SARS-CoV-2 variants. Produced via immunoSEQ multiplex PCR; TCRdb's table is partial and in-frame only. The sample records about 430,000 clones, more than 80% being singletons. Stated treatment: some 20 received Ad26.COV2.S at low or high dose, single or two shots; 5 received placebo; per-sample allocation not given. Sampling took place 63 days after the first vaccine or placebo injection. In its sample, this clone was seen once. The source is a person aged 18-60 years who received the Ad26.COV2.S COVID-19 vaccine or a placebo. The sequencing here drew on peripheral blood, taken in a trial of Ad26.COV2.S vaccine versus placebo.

This CDR3 reads CASSVERSGVRTTDTQYF. CDR3 bases: TGCGCCAGCAGTGTGGAGCGGAGCGGGGTTCGAACCACAGATACGCAGTATTTT. The J gene is TRBJ2-3, the V gene TRBV10-2; TRBD2 agrees at 7 bases. V shed 4 bases and J 2 bases; nucleotides not matched to a gene: 15. The CDR3 contains 18 residues. Germline values: CDR1 WSHSY, CDR2 SAAADI.